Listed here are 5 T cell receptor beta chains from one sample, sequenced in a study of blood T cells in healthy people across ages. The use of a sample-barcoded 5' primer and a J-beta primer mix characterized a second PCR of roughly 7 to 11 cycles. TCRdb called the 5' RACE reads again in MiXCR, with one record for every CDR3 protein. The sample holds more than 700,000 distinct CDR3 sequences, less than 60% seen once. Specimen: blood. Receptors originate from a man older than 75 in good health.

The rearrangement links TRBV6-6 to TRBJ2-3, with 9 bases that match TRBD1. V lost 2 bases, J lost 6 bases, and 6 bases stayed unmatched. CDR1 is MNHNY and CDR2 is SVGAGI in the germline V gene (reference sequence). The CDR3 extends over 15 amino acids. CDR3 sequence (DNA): TGTGCCAGCAGTTACCCCGGACAGGGGCTGGATACGCAGTATTTT. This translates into CASSYPGQGLDTQYF.

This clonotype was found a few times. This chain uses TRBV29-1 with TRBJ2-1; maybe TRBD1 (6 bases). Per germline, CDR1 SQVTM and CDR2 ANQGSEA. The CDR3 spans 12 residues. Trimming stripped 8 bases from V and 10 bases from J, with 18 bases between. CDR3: CSTLTGSYEQFF. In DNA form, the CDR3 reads TGCAGCACCTTGACAGGATCCTACGAGCAGTTCTTC.

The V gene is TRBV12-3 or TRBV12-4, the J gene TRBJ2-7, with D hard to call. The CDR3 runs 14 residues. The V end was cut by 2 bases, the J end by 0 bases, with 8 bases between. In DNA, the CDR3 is TGTGCCAGCAGTTTACAGGTCAGCTCCTACGAGCAGTACTTC. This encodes CASSLQVSSYEQYF.

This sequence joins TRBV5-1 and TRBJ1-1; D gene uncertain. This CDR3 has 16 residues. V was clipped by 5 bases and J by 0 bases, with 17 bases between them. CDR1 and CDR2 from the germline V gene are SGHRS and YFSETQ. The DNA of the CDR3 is TGCGCCAGCAGTATCGGAGTGTTCCGAATGAACACTGAAGCTTTCTTT. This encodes CASSIGVFRMNTEAFF.

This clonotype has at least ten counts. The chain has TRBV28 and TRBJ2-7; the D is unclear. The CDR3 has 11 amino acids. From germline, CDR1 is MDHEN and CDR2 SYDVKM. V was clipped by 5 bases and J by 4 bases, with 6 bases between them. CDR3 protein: CASSLKYEQYF. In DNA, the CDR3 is TGTGCCAGCAGTCTTAAATACGAGCAGTACTTC.